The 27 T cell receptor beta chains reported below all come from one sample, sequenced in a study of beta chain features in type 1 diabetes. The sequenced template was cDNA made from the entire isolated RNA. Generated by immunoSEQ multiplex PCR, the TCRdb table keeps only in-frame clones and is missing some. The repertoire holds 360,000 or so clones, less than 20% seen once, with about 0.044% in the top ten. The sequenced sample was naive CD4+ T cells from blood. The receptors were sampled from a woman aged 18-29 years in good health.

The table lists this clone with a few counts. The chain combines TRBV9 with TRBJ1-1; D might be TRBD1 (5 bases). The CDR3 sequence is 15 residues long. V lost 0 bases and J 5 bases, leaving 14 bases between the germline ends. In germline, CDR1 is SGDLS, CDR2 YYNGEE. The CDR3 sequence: CASSVEEGSGTEAFF. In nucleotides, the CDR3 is TGTGCCAGCAGCGTAGAGGAGGGGAGTGGAACTGAAGCTTTCTTT.

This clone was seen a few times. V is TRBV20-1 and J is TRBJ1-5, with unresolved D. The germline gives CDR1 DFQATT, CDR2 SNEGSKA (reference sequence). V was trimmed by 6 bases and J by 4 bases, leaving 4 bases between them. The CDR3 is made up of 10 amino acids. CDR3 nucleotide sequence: TGCAGTGCCGGGAATCAGCCCCAGCATTTT. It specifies CSAGNQPQHF.

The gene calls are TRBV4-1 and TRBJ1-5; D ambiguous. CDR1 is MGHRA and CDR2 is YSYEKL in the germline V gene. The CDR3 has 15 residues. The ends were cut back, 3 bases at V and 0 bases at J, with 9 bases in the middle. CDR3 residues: CASSQPSYSNQPQHF. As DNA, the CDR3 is TGCGCCAGCAGCCAGCCAAGCTATAGCAATCAGCCCCAGCATTTT.

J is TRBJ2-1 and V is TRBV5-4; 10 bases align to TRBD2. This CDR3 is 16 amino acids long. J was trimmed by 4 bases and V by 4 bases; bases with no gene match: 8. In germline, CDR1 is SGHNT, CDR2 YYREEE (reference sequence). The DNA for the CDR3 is TGTGCCAGCAGCCCAGGTAGCGGGGGGTCTTACAATGAGCAGTTCTTC. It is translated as CASSPGSGGSYNEQFF.

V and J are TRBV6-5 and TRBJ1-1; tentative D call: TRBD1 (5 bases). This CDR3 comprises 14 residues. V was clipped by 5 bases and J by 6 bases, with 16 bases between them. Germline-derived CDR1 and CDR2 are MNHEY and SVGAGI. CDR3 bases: TGTGCCAGCAGTCAGGCAGGGTCGAGCGCTGAAGCTTTCTTT. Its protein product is CASSQAGSSAEAFF.

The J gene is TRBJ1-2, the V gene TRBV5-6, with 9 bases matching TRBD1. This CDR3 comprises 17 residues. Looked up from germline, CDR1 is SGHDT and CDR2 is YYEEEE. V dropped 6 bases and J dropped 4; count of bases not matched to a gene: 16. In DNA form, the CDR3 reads TGTGCCAGCACCAATAGCGGGACAGGGAATAGGGGCTATGGCTACACCTTC. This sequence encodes CASTNSGTGNRGYGYTF.

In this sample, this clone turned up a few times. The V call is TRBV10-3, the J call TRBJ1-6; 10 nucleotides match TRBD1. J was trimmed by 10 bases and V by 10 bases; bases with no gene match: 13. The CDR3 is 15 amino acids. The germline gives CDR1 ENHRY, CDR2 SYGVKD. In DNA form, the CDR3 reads TGTGCCACTCAACTGTCGGACAGGGGGAACTCACCCCTCCACTTT. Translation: CATQLSDRGNSPLHF.

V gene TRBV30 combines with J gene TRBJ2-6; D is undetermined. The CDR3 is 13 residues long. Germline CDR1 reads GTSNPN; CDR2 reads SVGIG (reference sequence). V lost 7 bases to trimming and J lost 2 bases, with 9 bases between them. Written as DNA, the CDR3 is TGTGCCTTTACGTCGGCTGGGGCCAACGTCCTGACTTTC. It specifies CAFTSAGANVLTF.

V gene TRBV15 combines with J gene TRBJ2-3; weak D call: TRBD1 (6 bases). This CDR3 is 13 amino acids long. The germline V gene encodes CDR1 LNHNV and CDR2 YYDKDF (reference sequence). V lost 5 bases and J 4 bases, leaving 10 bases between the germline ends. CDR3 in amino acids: CATSWGPADTQYF. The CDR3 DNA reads TGTGCCACCAGCTGGGGGCCCGCAGATACGCAGTATTTT. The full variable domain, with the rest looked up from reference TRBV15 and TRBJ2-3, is DAMVIQNPRYQVTQFGKPVTLSCSQTLNHNVMYWYQQKSSQAPKLLFHYYDKDFNNEADTPDNFQSRRPNTSFCFLDIRSPGLGDTAMYLCATSWGPADTQYFGPGTRLTVL.

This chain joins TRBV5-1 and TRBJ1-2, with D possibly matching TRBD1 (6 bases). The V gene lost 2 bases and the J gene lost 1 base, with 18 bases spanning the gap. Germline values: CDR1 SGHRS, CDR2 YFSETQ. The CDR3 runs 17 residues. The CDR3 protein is CASSLPGHSRINYGYTF. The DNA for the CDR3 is TGCGCCAGCAGCTTACCGGGACACTCAAGAATTAACTATGGCTACACCTTC.

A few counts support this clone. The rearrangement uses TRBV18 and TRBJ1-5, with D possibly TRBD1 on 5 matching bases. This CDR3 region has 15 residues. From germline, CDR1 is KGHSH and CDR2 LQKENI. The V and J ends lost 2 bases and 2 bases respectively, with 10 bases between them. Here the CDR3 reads CASSPIAQGNQPQHF. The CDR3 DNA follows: TGTGCCAGCTCACCAATCGCACAGGGCAATCAGCCCCAGCATTTT.

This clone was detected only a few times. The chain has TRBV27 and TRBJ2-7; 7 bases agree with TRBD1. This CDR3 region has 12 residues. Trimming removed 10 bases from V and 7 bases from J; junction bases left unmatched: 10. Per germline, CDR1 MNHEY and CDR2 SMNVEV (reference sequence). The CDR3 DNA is TGTGCCACTACGACAGGGTTAGGGGAGCAGTACTTC. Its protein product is CATTTGLGEQYF.

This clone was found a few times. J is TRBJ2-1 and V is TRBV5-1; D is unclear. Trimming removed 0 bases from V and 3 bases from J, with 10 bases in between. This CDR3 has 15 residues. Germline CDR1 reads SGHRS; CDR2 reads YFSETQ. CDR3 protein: CASSLGGTNYNEQFF. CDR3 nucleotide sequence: TGCGCCAGCAGCTTGGGAGGTACCAACTACAATGAGCAGTTCTTC. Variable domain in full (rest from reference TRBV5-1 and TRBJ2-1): KAGVTQTPRYLIKTRGQQVTLSCSPISGHRSVSWYQQTPGQGLQFLFEYFSETQRNKGNFPGRFSGRQFSNSRSEMNVSTLELGDSALYLCASSLGGTNYNEQFFGPGTRLTVL.

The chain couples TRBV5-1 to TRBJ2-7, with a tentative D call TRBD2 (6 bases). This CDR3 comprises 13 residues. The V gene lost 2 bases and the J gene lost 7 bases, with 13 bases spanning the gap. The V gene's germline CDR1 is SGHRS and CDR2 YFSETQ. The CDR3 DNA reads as TGCGCCAGCAGCTTCGTGGGCGCGGGGGAGCAGTACTTC. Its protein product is CASSFVGAGEQYF.

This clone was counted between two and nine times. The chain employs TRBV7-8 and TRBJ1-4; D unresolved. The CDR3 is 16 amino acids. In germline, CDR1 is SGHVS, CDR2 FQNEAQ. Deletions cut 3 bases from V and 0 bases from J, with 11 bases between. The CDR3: CASSFGGSATNEKLFF. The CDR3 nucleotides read TGTGCCAGCAGCTTCGGCGGCAGTGCAACTAATGAAAAACTGTTTTTT.

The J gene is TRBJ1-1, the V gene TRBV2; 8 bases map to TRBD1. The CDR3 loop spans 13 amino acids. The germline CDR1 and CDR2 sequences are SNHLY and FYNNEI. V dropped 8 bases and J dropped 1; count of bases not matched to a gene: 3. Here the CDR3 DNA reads TGTGCCAGCGGGGACAGGAGGAACACTGAAGCTTTCTTT. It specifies CASGDRRNTEAFF. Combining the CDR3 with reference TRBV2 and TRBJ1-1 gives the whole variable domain EPEVTQTPSHQVTQMGQEVILRCVPISNHLYFYWYRQILGQKVEFLVSFYNNEISEKSEIFDDQFSVERPDGSNFTLKIRSTKLEDSAMYFCASGDRRNTEAFFGQGTRLTVV.

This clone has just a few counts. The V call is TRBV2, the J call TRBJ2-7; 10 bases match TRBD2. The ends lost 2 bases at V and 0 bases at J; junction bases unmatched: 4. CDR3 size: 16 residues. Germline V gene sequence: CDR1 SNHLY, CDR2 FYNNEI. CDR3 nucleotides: TGTGCCAGCAGTGAAAGACTAGCGGGTCTCTCCTACGAGCAGTACTTC. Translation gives CASSERLAGLSYEQYF.

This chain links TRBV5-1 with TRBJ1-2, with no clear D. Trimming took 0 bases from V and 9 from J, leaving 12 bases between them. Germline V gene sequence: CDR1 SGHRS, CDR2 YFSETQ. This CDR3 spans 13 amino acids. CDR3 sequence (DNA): TGCGCCAGCAGCTTGGAACGGGTGAGGCGCTACACCTTC. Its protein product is CASSLERVRRYTF.

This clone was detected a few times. The CDR3 sequence is CASSPGQFSNQPQHF. CDR3 DNA sequence: TGTGCCAGCAGCCCGGGACAGTTTAGCAATCAGCCCCAGCATTTT. V usage is TRBV7-9 and J usage is TRBJ1-5, with 7 bases aligning to TRBD1. Trimming cost V 5 bases and J 0 bases; bases outside gene matches: 4. The CDR3 sequence is 15 residues long. Germline CDR1 and CDR2: SEHNR and FQNEAQ (reference sequence).

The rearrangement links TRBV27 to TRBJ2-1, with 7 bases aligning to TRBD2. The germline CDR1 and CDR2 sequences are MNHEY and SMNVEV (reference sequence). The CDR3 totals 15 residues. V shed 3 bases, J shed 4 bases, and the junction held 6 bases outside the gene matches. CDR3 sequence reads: CASSLLGEGYNEQFF. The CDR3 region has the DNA TGTGCCAGCAGTTTGCTCGGGGAGGGATACAATGAGCAGTTCTTC.

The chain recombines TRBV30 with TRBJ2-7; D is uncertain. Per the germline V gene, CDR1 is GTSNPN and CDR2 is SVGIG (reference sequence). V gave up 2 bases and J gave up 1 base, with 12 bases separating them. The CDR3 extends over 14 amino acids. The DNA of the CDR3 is TGTGCCTGGAGTACCGGGTCCTATTCCTACGAGCAGTACTTC. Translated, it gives CAWSTGSYSYEQYF. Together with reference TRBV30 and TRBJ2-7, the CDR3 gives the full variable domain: SQTIHQWPATLVQPVGSPLSLECTVEGTSNPNLYWYRQAAGRGLQLLFYSVGIGQISSEVPQNLSASRPQDRQFILSSKKLLLSDSGFYLCAWSTGSYSYEQYFGPGTRLTVT.

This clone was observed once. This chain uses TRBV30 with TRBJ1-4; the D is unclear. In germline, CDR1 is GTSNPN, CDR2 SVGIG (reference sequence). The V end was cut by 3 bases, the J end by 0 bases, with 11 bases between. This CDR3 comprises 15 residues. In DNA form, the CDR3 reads TGTGCCTGGAGGCGGGCAACCTCAACTAATGAAAAACTGTTTTTT. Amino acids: CAWRRATSTNEKLFF.

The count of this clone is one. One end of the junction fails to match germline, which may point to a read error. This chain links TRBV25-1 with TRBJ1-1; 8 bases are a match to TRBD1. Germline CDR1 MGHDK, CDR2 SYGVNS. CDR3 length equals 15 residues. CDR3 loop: CASSTPDRGDTETFF. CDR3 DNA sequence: TGTGCCAGCAGTACCCCAGACAGGGGTGACACTGAAACTTTCTTT.

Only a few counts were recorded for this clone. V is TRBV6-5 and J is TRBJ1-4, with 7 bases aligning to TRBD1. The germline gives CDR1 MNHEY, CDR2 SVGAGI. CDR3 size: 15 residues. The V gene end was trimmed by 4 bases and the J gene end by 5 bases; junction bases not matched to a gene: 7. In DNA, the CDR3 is TGTGCCAGCAGTTCCTCCGGGACAGCAAATGAAAAACTGTTTTTT. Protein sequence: CASSSSGTANEKLFF.

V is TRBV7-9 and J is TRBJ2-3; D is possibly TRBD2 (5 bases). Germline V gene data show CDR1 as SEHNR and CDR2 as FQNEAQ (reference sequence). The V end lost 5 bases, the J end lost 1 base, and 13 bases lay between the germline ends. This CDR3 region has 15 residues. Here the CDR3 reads CASSIASGRTDTQYF. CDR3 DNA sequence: TGTGCCAGCAGCATCGCCAGCGGACGCACAGATACGCAGTATTTT.

The CDR3: CAWSVMSGSQETQYF. Written as DNA, the CDR3 is TGTGCCTGGAGTGTAATGTCGGGGAGCCAAGAGACCCAGTACTTC. This rearrangement joins TRBV30 to TRBJ2-5; TRBD2 is a possible D gene (5 bases). The CDR3 loop spans 15 amino acids. Trimming pared 0 bases from V and 1 base from J, leaving 12 bases between. Germline V gene lookup returns CDR1 GTSNPN and CDR2 SVGIG (reference sequence).

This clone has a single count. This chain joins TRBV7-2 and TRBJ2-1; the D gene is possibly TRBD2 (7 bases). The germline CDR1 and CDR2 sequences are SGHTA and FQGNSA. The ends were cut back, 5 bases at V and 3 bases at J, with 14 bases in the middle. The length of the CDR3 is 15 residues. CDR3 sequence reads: CASSRPRGGYNEQFF. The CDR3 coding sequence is TGTGCCAGCAGCCGACCTAGGGGGGGCTACAATGAGCAGTTCTTC.